Reported below is one T cell receptor (beta chain). Its binding antigen is unknown. The sample holds no much larger clone one base away, and base qualities are not on file. This sample stems from a study of radiation and T cells in renal cell carcinoma (dated by TCRdb to the early 2020s). For context, the study as a whole: Samples came from a clinical trial, in which primary renal cell carcinomas received 15 Gy stereotactic body radiation therapy followed by nephrectomy 4 weeks later. In the 53 samples combined, around 3.9 million unique CDR3 nucleotide sequences were found, encoding about 2.7 million unique CDR3 amino acid sequences. In total, some 50 samples underwent TCR beta sequencing: about 26 tumors plus 27 peripheral blood samples. General study outcomes and caveats: Blood repertoire dynamics were not followed beyond 4 weeks after treatment. Because pretreatment tumor biopsies were not available, the study could not determine whether clonotypes were already present within the tumor at baseline. Top tumor clonotypes rose in blood from baseline to 2 weeks post-radiation, then contracted by 4 weeks, suggesting transient expansion of tumor-resident clones. With a single-armed trial design, the study had no way to address how radiation dose or scheduling affects the TCR repertoire.

The sample's time point label is to be understood as: baseline pretreatment blood. This specimen's treatment or condition label, interpreted: 15 Gy SBRT to primary tumor, nephrectomy 4 weeks later. To follow tumor-enriched clonotypes, peripheral blood was collected serially from radiation-treated patients at baseline and again at 2 weeks and 4 weeks after SBRT. Every patient's renal cell carcinoma showed clear cell pathology. The QIAamp DNA Blood Mini Kit (Qiagen) was used to prepare genomic DNA for TCR sequencing. The analyses included just those samples that passed every quality control check. The CDR1 and CDR2 encoded by the germline V gene are SGDLS and YYNGEE. The germline V end is reduced by 3 bases and the J end by 8 bases; junction bases left unmatched: 12. The CDR3, cysteine through phenylalanine, is 16 amino acids long. The only DNA kept is the CDR3, 48 bases in frame from the first base.

The immunoSEQ kit was used, according to the manufacturer's recommendations, to generate TCR beta libraries from genomic DNA. To prepare libraries, a first multiplex PCR with proprietary primers was run, followed by a second PCR that added unique barcodes, and a bead cleanup was done after each round. Each sample batch included a kit-provided positive control reaction and a negative control reaction. The final libraries were assessed on an Agilent 4200 TapeStation D1000 ScreenTape, pooled by volume, and quantified by qPCR. Sequencing was performed on an Illumina NextSeq500 using a MidOutput 150-cycle cartridge, with 156 Read1 cycles, 15 Index1 cycles, and the kit custom primers. The pooled library was loaded at 0.8 to 1 pM, and roughly 20% PhiX control was spiked in. On the authors' methods: The vendor-processed data were analyzed in R, and a clonotype was defined as all T cells that share the same CDR3 nucleotide sequence. In the clone abundance analyses, frequencies in each sample were normalized to that sample's 10,000 most abundant clones. Public T cell clones, which averaged fewer than five per sample, were removed prior to analysis. Tumor-enriched and baseline blood-enriched clonotypes were defined by at least a 32-fold difference in abundance between compartments. A beta-binomial differential abundance model was applied to find clonotypes that expanded or contracted between blood time points. Tumor-blood repertoire similarity was measured with the Baroni-Urbani and Buser coefficient, and group comparisons used two-tailed Wilcoxon tests in R. This is the immuneACCESS table as TCRdb keeps it, with only in-frame sequences that have V and J called. A part of the clones is gone; compared with another copy, unresolved V genes explain less than half, and the rest is unexplained. V, J and clone size derive from that table, while D and trimming were established from the DNA sequence. The sample table shows about 91,000 clones, and over 65% are seen once. Around 5.8% of the sample rests with the top ten.

The chain couples TRBV9 to TRBJ2-1, and TRBD2 aligns with 9 junction nucleotides. The material was blood, obtained from a patient whose treatment included radiotherapy and nephrectomy. The source of this sequence is a man aged 55 to 69 with renal cell carcinoma. The sequenced DNA is TGTGCCAGCAGCGCAAGTTCCGGGACTAGCAACGATGAGCAGTTCTTC. The translation is CASSASSGTSNDEQFF.